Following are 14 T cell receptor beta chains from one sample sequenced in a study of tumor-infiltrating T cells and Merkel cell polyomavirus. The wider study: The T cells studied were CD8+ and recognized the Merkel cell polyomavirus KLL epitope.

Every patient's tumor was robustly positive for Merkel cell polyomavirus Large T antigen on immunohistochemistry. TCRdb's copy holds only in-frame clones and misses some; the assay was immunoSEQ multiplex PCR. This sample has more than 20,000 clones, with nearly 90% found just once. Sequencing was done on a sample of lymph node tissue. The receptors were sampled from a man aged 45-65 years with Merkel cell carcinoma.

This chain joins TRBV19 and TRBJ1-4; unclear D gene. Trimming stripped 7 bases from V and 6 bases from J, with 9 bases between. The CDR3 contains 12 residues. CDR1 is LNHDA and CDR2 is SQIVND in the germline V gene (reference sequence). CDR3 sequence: CASNGFDEKLFF. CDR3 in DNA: TGTGCCAGTAACGGTTTTGATGAAAAACTGTTTTTT.

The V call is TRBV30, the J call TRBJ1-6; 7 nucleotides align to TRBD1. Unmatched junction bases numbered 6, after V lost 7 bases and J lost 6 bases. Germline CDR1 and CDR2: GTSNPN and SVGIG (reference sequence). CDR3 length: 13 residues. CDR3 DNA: TGTGCCTTTGGGGCAGGGGGTAATTCACCCCTCCACTTT. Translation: CAFGAGGNSPLHF. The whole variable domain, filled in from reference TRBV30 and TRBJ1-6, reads SQTIHQWPATLVQPVGSPLSLECTVEGTSNPNLYWYRQAAGRGLQLLFYSVGIGQISSEVPQNLSASRPQDRQFILSSKKLLLSDSGFYLCAFGAGGNSPLHFGNGTRLTVT.

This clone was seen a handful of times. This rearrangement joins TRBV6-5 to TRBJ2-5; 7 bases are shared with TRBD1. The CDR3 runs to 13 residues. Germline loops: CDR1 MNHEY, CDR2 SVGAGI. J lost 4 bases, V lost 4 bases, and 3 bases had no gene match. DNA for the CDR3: TGTGCCAGCAGTTCCGGGACAGCAGAGACCCAGTACTTC. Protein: CASSSGTAETQYF.

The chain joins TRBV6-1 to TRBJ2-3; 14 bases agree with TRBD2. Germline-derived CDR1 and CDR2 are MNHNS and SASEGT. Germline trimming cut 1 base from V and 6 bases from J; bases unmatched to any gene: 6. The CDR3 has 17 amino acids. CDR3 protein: CASSEGGLAGVGDTQYF. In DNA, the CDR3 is TGTGCCAGCAGTGAAGGGGGACTAGCGGGAGTAGGTGATACGCAGTATTTT.

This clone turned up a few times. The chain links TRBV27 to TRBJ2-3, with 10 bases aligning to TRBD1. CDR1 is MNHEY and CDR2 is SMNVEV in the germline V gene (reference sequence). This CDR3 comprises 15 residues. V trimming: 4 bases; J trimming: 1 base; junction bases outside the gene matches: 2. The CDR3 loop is CASSWGTGGTDTQYF. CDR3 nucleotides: TGTGCCAGCAGTTGGGGGACAGGGGGCACAGATACGCAGTATTTT.

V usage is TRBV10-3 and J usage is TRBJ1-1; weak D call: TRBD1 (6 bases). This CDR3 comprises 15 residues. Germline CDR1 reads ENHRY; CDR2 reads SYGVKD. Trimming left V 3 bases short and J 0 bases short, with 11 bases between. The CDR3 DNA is TGTGCCATCAGTGACCCCTCAGGGGTGAACACTGAAGCTTTCTTT. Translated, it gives CAISDPSGVNTEAFF.

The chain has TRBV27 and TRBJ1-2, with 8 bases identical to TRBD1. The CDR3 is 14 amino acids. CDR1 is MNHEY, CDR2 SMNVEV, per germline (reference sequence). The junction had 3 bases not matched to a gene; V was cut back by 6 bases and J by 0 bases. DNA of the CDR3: TGTGCCAGCAGAGGGACAGGAACTAACTATGGCTACACCTTC. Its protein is CASRGTGTNYGYTF.

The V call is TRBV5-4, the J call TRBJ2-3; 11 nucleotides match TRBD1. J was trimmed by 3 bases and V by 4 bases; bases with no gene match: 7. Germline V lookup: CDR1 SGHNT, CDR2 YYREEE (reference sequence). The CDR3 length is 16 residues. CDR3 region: CASSPPDRGQTDTQYF. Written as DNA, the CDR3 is TGTGCCAGCAGCCCTCCGGACAGGGGGCAGACAGATACGCAGTATTTT.

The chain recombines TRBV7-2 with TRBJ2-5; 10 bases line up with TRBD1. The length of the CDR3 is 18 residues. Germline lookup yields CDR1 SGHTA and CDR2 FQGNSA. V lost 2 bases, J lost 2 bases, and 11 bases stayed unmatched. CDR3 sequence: CASSLMGQGLPRQETQYF. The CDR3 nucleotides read TGTGCCAGCAGCTTAATGGGACAGGGGCTCCCTCGACAAGAGACCCAGTACTTC.

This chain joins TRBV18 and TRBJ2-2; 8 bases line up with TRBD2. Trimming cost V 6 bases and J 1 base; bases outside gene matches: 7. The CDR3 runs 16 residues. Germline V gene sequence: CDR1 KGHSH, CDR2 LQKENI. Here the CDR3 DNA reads TGTGCCAGCTCGTCCTCGGCGGGAGGGAACACCGGGGAGCTGTTTTTT. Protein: CASSSSAGGNTGELFF.

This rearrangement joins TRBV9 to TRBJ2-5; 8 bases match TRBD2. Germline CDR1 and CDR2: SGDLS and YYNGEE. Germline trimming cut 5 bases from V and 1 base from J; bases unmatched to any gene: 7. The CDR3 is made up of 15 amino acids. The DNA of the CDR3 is TGTGCCAGCAGGCCCGGGGGGGAAACCCAAGAGACCCAGTACTTC. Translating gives CASRPGGETQETQYF.

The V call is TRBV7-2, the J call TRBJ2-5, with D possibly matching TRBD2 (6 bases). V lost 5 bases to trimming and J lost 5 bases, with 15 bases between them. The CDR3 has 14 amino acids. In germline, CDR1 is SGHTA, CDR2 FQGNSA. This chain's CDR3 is CASSPRTGGETQYF. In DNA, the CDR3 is TGTGCCAGCAGCCCTAGGACTGGAGGGGAGACCCAGTACTTC.

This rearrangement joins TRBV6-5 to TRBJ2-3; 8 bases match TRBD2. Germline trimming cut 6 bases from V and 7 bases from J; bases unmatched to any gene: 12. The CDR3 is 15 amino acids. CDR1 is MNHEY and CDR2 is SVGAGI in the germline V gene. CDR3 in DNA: TGTGCCAGCAGACCCCCGGGGGGGGTGCATTATACGCAGTATTTT. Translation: CASRPPGGVHYTQYF.

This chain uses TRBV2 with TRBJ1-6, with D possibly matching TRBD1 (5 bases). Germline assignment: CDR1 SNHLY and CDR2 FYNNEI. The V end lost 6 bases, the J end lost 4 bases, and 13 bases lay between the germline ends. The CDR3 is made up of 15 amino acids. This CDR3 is CASRGEVGYNSPLHF. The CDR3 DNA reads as TGTGCCAGCAGGGGGGAGGTTGGATATAATTCACCCCTCCACTTT.